The source of this T cell receptor (beta chain) is a study of blood T cells in healthy people across ages. About the research overall: About one barcoded TCR beta cDNA was captured per two T cells.

Looked up from germline, CDR1 is SGHRS and CDR2 is YFSETQ. This CDR3 comprises 14 residues. With 0 bases removed from V and 2 bases from J, the gap between germline ends came to 9 bases. This clonotype was counted many times. Through a sample-barcoded 5' primer and a J-beta primer mix, a second PCR was run for roughly 7 to 11 cycles. Through a template-switch adaptor with 12 random nucleotides, each cDNA molecule received a tag. One entry per CDR3 protein results from TCRdb running MiXCR on the 5' RACE reads. The sample carries approximately 730,000 distinct CDR3 sequences, 35% to 45% recorded once. Sequenced material: blood. The chain uses TRBV5-1 and TRBJ2-7; D is perhaps TRBD1 or TRBD2 (6 bases each). The source of this sequence is a woman aged 55-75 years in good health. CDR3 in amino acids: CASSLEGEAYEQYF. CDR3 coding DNA: TGCGCCAGCAGCTTGGAGGGGGAGGCCTACGAGCAGTACTTC.